A single sample gave rise to the 28 T cell receptor beta chains below, sequenced in a study of T cell clones after liver transplantation. Measured with immunoSEQ multiplex PCR; TCRdb has only the in-frame clones, and not every one. Counted here are roughly 50,000 clones, approximately 88% occurring once; the ten biggest clones make up roughly 8%. The sample in question was CD4+ T cells from blood, obtained before liver transplant. These receptors were obtained from a human donor who received a liver transplant.

The rearrangement links TRBV25-1 to TRBJ1-3; D possibly corresponds to TRBD1 (5 bases). Trimming left V 4 bases short and J 2 bases short, with 12 bases between. This CDR3 comprises 15 residues. Per the germline V gene, CDR1 is MGHDK and CDR2 is SYGVNS. CDR3 DNA sequence: TGTGCCAGCAGTGCTTCAGGGTCTACTGGAAACACCATATATTTT. Protein sequence: CASSASGSTGNTIYF.

This clone came up a few times. The chain recombines TRBV7-3 with TRBJ2-2, with D unresolved. There are 13 residues in the CDR3. V lost 5 bases and J lost 4, with 8 bases in between. The germline gives CDR1 SGHTA, CDR2 FQGTGA. CDR3 loop: CASSPDRTGELFF. For the CDR3, the DNA is TGTGCCAGCAGCCCGGACCGCACCGGGGAGCTGTTTTTT. The variable domain in full, with the rest retrieved from reference TRBV7-3 and TRBJ2-2, is GAGVSQTPSNKVTEKGKYVELRCDPISGHTALYWYRQSLGQGPEFLIYFQGTGAADDSGLPNDRFFAVRPEGSVSTLKIQRTERGDSAVYLCASSPDRTGELFFGEGSRLTVL.

This sequence joins TRBV27 and TRBJ1-1, with a tentative D call TRBD1 (5 bases). The CDR3 has 14 residues. V was pared by 6 bases and J by 1 base, with 12 bases between. Germline V lookup: CDR1 MNHEY, CDR2 SMNVEV (reference sequence). The CDR3, as DNA: TGTGCCAGCAGGGGGACGTTGACGAACACTGAAGCTTTCTTT. Translated, it gives CASRGTLTNTEAFF.

This clone was found many times. The chain carries TRBV14 and TRBJ2-2; 8 nucleotides agree with TRBD1. CDR1 and CDR2 from the germline V gene are SGHDN and FVKESK. The CDR3 length is 15 residues. Losses at the gene ends were 1 base for V and 9 bases for J; bases not matched to a gene: 7. CDR3 in amino acids: CASSQARTGTRELFF. CDR3 sequence (DNA): TGTGCCAGCAGCCAAGCAAGGACAGGGACTCGGGAGCTGTTTTTT.

The chain carries TRBV4-1 and TRBJ1-1; perhaps TRBD1 as D (6 bases). The germline V gene has CDR1 MGHRA and CDR2 YSYEKL. This CDR3 region has 14 residues. V was shortened by 0 bases and J by 5 bases, with 10 bases between the two germline ends. CDR3 DNA sequence: TGCGCCAGCAGCCAAGATCGGGGGCGGACTGAAGCTTTCTTT. Translating gives CASSQDRGRTEAFF.

This clone was seen only once. The chain couples TRBV5-1 to TRBJ2-4, with TRBD2 identical over 7 bases. Germline V gene lookup returns CDR1 SGHRS and CDR2 YFSETQ. The V and J ends lost 1 base and 2 bases, in that order; junction bases with no gene match: 6. There are 16 residues in the CDR3. The CDR3 DNA sequence: TGCGCCAGCAGCTTGATCAAAGCGGGGACCAAAAACATTCAGTACTTC. Its protein is CASSLIKAGTKNIQYF.

The chain employs TRBV5-1 and TRBJ2-2; D is unresolved. From germline, CDR1 is SGHRS and CDR2 YFSETQ. V lost 3 bases and J lost 0, with 12 bases in between. This CDR3 has 16 residues. CDR3 sequence: CASSSMAGSNTGELFF. In DNA form, the CDR3 reads TGCGCCAGCAGCTCGATGGCAGGCTCGAACACCGGGGAGCTGTTTTTT. Combining the CDR3 with reference TRBV5-1 and TRBJ2-2 gives the whole variable domain KAGVTQTPRYLIKTRGQQVTLSCSPISGHRSVSWYQQTPGQGLQFLFEYFSETQRNKGNFPGRFSGRQFSNSRSEMNVSTLELGDSALYLCASSSMAGSNTGELFFGEGSRLTVL.

This clone was counted only a few times. The chain links TRBV28 to TRBJ2-3, with 10 nucleotides matching TRBD2. With 3 bases clipped from V and 6 bases from J, the junction kept 12 bases outside the gene matches. Germline CDR1 MDHEN, CDR2 SYDVKM. The CDR3 contains 17 residues. The DNA for the CDR3 is TGTGCCAGCAGTTTGTCTCTAGCGGGAGTATCACCGGATACGCAGTATTTT. Translation: CASSLSLAGVSPDTQYF.

The gene calls are TRBV5-6 and TRBJ1-1; TRBD1 is a possible D gene (5 bases). The CDR3 contains 15 residues. V was shortened by 1 base and J by 1 base, with 11 bases between the two germline ends. Per germline, CDR1 SGHDT and CDR2 YYEEEE. CDR3 residues: CASSLFEGQNTEAFF. The CDR3 DNA is TGTGCCAGCAGCTTGTTCGAGGGGCAGAACACTGAAGCTTTCTTT.

The CDR3 DNA sequence: TGTGCCAGCAGACCGTCCGGGGATGGCGGGTACGAGCAGTACTTC. Translation gives CASRPSGDGGYEQYF. The chain couples TRBV11-2 to TRBJ2-7; TRBD2 is a possible D gene (5 bases). Germline CDR1 SGHAT, CDR2 FQNNGV. This CDR3 region has 15 residues. Trimming took off 6 bases at V and 4 bases at J, with 19 bases between the two ends.

This clone was seen only a few times. This chain joins TRBV30 and TRBJ2-2; 9 bases map to TRBD2. Looked up from germline, CDR1 is GTSNPN and CDR2 is SVGIG (reference sequence). The CDR3 sequence is 16 residues long. V lost 2 bases and J lost 1; bases outside the gene matches: 5. The chain's CDR3 is CAWSPLAGLNTGELFF. The CDR3 DNA follows: TGTGCCTGGAGTCCCCTAGCGGGGTTGAACACCGGGGAGCTGTTTTTT.

On this clone itself: Other DNA sequences in the same sample also yield this CDR3. The chain combines TRBV28 with TRBJ1-5, with TRBD1 matching 12 bases. This CDR3 is 16 amino acids long. V lost 1 base, J lost 5 bases, and 3 bases stayed unmatched. From germline, CDR1 is MDHEN and CDR2 SYDVKM. The CDR3 loop is CASSLYGTGGDQPQHF. The DNA of the CDR3 is TGTGCCAGCAGTTTATATGGGACAGGGGGCGATCAGCCCCAGCATTTT.

A few counts support this clone. The rearrangement links TRBV6-6 to TRBJ1-5; D is possibly TRBD1 (5 bases). Germline V gene data show CDR1 as MNHNY and CDR2 as SVGAGI (reference sequence). V lost 6 bases and J lost 2, with 11 bases in between. The CDR3 has 14 residues. The CDR3 reads CASSMTAGNQPQHF. The CDR3 bases are TGTGCCAGCAGCATGACAGCGGGCAATCAGCCCCAGCATTTT.

The rearrangement links TRBV23-1 to TRBJ1-4; 9 nucleotides align to TRBD1. TRBV23-1 is reported as an ORF; its role is uncertain. The length of the CDR3 is 15 residues. Trimming at V came to 8 bases and at J to 8 bases, leaving 12 bases not matched to a gene. CDR3 in DNA: TGCGCCAGCGCGGAACCGGGACAGGGTTTCGAAAAACTGTTTTTT. Translating gives CASAEPGQGFEKLFF.

The rearrangement uses TRBV14 and TRBJ2-1, with 9 bases matching TRBD1. The CDR3 totals 15 residues. Germline CDR1 and CDR2: SGHDN and FVKESK. Germline trimming cut 4 bases from V and 7 bases from J; bases unmatched to any gene: 8. CDR3 amino acids: CASSLGQGPWNEQFF. The DNA of the CDR3 is TGTGCCAGCAGCCTGGGACAGGGCCCTTGGAATGAGCAGTTCTTC.

The V call is TRBV19, the J call TRBJ1-1; D gene unclear. This CDR3 region has 14 residues. Germline CDR1 reads LNHDA; CDR2 reads SQIVND (reference sequence). The germline V and J ends were trimmed by 3 bases and 1 base, with 9 bases remaining between them. The chain's CDR3 is CASSIPDWNTEAFF. DNA of the CDR3: TGTGCCAGTAGTATCCCAGACTGGAACACTGAAGCTTTCTTT.

CDR3 loop: CASSLVSTEGGPNEKLFF. CDR3 DNA: TGTGCCAGCAGCTTGGTCTCCACAGAGGGGGGACCAAATGAAAAACTGTTTTTT. The rearrangement joins TRBV5-5 to TRBJ1-4, with D possibly TRBD1 on 6 matching bases. The CDR3 length is 18 residues. Germline V gene data show CDR1 as SGHKS and CDR2 as YYEKEE (reference sequence). The V gene lost 0 bases and the J gene lost 5 bases, with 20 bases spanning the gap.

This clone has just one count. Written as DNA, the CDR3 is TGTGCCAGCTCACCATTGGGCCAGGGGGCAGGAGAGACCCAGTACTTC. As protein: CASSPLGQGAGETQYF. The chain uses TRBV18 and TRBJ2-5; 8 bases map to TRBD1. With 2 bases clipped from V and 4 bases from J, the junction kept 9 bases outside the gene matches. Germline V lookup: CDR1 KGHSH, CDR2 LQKENI. There are 16 residues in the CDR3.

This chain connects TRBV29-1 to TRBJ2-1, with TRBD2 matching 15 bases. Germline V CDR1 and CDR2: SQVTM, ANQGSEA. This CDR3 is built from 13 residues. V shed 4 bases, J shed 8 bases, and the junction held 0 bases outside the gene matches. The CDR3 DNA reads as TGCAGCGTTGGGACTAGCGGGGGGGATGAGCAGTTCTTC. Its protein product is CSVGTSGGDEQFF.

This clone was seen a few times. This sequence joins TRBV12-5 and TRBJ2-2; D gene unclear. This CDR3 has 12 residues. Germline V gene lookup returns CDR1 LGHNT and CDR2 FRNRAP. V was clipped by 6 bases and J by 4 bases, with 6 bases between them. The CDR3 sequence is CASGRGTGELFF. The CDR3 DNA follows: TGTGCTAGTGGCCGTGGCACCGGGGAGCTGTTTTTT.

The CDR3, as DNA: TGTGCCAGCAGCGATCGTGAAAAACTGTTTTTT. Translated, it gives CASSDREKLFF. This chain uses TRBV11-2 with TRBJ1-4; D ambiguous. V lost 5 bases and J lost 7, with 5 bases in between. The CDR3 runs 11 residues. Germline loops: CDR1 SGHAT, CDR2 FQNNGV.

This clone has a single count. V and J are TRBV28 and TRBJ2-6, with a tentative D call TRBD2 (6 bases). Germline values: CDR1 MDHEN, CDR2 SYDVKM. The CDR3 has 16 residues. Between the trimmed V and J ends, which lost 6 bases and 2 bases, there was a span of 14 bases. CDR3 loop: CASRSGVGTGANVLTF. In DNA, the CDR3 is TGTGCCAGCAGGTCGGGGGTCGGAACTGGGGCCAACGTCCTGACTTTC.

CDR3 region: CSVEEAGTGSTNGYTF. Written as DNA, the CDR3 is TGCAGCGTTGAAGAGGCTGGGACAGGGAGTACCAATGGCTACACCTTC. The chain carries TRBV29-1 and TRBJ1-2; TRBD1 matches at 9 bases. V dropped 0 bases and J dropped 6; count of bases not matched to a gene: 11. Germline lookup yields CDR1 SQVTM and CDR2 ANQGSEA. The CDR3 loop spans 16 amino acids.

J is TRBJ1-4 and V is TRBV5-1; 7 bases line up with TRBD1. The CDR3 totals 14 residues. The ends lost 1 base at V and 5 bases at J; junction bases unmatched: 2. Looked up from germline, CDR1 is SGHRS and CDR2 is YFSETQ. CDR3 protein: CASSLRGQNEKLFF. The DNA for the CDR3 is TGCGCCAGCAGCTTGAGGGGACAGAATGAAAAACTGTTTTTT.

This chain uses TRBV2 with TRBJ2-5; the D is unclear. Trimming shortened V by 6 bases and J by 7 bases, and 15 bases separated the two germline ends. Germline V gene sequence: CDR1 SNHLY, CDR2 FYNNEI. The CDR3 runs to 13 residues. The CDR3 reads CASRVDTPGTQYF. As DNA, the CDR3 is TGTGCCAGCAGGGTCGACACCCCGGGGACCCAGTACTTC. Looking up the rest from reference TRBV2 and TRBJ2-5 gives the full variable domain: EPEVTQTPSHQVTQMGQEVILRCVPISNHLYFYWYRQILGQKVEFLVSFYNNEISEKSEIFDDQFSVERPDGSNFTLKIRSTKLEDSAMYFCASRVDTPGTQYFGPGTRLLVL.

DNA for the CDR3: TGTGCCAGCACCAGGACAGACAATCAGCCCCAGCATTTT. Its translation: CASTRTDNQPQHF. V and J are TRBV6-6 and TRBJ1-5, with D perhaps TRBD1 (6 bases). This CDR3 has 13 residues. V was trimmed by 7 bases and J by 3 bases, leaving 10 bases between them. Germline V CDR1 and CDR2: MNHNY, SVGAGI (reference sequence).

The chain uses TRBV9 and TRBJ2-3; unclear D gene. Germline CDR1 reads SGDLS; CDR2 reads YYNGEE. The ends were cut back, 0 bases at V and 7 bases at J, with 3 bases in the middle. This CDR3 comprises 11 residues. CDR3 in amino acids: CASSVGNTQYF. The CDR3 DNA reads TGTGCCAGCAGCGTAGGGAATACGCAGTATTTT.

The rearrangement uses TRBV28 and TRBJ1-2, with 8 bases fitting TRBD1. The trim removed 7 bases at V and 8 bases at J, leaving 9 bases unmatched. CDR1 MDHEN and CDR2 SYDVKM come from the germline V gene. CDR3 length: 13 amino acids. CDR3 coding DNA: TGTGCCAGCACTCAGAACAGGGGGATCGGCTACACCTTC. This sequence encodes CASTQNRGIGYTF.